A selection of T cell receptor beta chains follows, all from one sample in a study of blood T cell repertoires in COVID-19. Clones were sequenced by immunoSEQ multiplex PCR, and TCRdb holds only the in-frame ones, with some missing. The sample records more than 300,000 clones, around 87% being singletons. The sample comprised peripheral blood. These receptor sequences come from a woman in her fifties or sixties with COVID-19, enrolled during active disease. Both conserved end residues are part of each CDR3. Clone size is given for some rows only: seen once, a few or many times, or a class if the clone is expanded.

v_call: TRBV3-1/TRBV3-2; clone_size: NA; cdr3_length: 19; j_call: TRBJ1-3; cdr3_aa: CASSQDRSRGDKDGNTIYF
v_call: TRBV7-2; clone_size: NA; cdr3_length: 15; j_call: TRBJ2-6; cdr3_aa: CASSLDSSGANVLTF
v_call: TRBV24-1; clone_size: NA; cdr3_length: 13; j_call: TRBJ2-1; cdr3_aa: CATSVSPRDEQFF
v_call: TRBV5-6; clone_size: few; cdr3_length: 17; j_call: TRBJ1-1; cdr3_aa: CASSLAPFQGLGTEAFF
v_call: TRBV5-4; clone_size: NA; cdr3_length: 14; j_call: TRBJ1-4; cdr3_aa: CASSPQGVNEKLFF
v_call: TRBV30; clone_size: NA; cdr3_length: 14; j_call: TRBJ2-7; cdr3_aa: CALGSATGSYEQYF
v_call: TRBV7-2; clone_size: NA; cdr3_length: 15; j_call: TRBJ2-5; cdr3_aa: CASSLGEGGGKTQYF
v_call: TRBV7-3; clone_size: few; cdr3_length: 15; j_call: TRBJ2-2; cdr3_aa: CASSPQGAVTGELFF
v_call: TRBV5-1; clone_size: NA; cdr3_length: 17; j_call: TRBJ2-3; cdr3_aa: CASSLVALATSTDTQYF
v_call: TRBV7-9; clone_size: few; cdr3_length: 18; j_call: TRBJ2-1; cdr3_aa: CASSFKEFGAGVSNEQFF
v_call: TRBV18; clone_size: NA; cdr3_length: 15; j_call: TRBJ1-1; cdr3_aa: CASSLRQGGNTEAFF
v_call: TRBV7-8; clone_size: NA; cdr3_length: 16; j_call: TRBJ1-1; cdr3_aa: CASSSTPDRVNTEAFF
v_call: TRBV5-1; clone_size: NA; cdr3_length: 14; j_call: TRBJ2-2; cdr3_aa: CASSLVAGTGELFF
v_call: TRBV30; clone_size: NA; cdr3_length: 11; j_call: TRBJ1-2; cdr3_aa: CAWSQQSGYTF
v_call: TRBV4-3; clone_size: NA; cdr3_length: 14; j_call: TRBJ2-5; cdr3_aa: CASSLRGGVETQYF
v_call: TRBV6-5; clone_size: NA; cdr3_length: 15; j_call: TRBJ1-5; cdr3_aa: CASIPGGLSNQPQHF
v_call: TRBV30; clone_size: NA; cdr3_length: 12; j_call: TRBJ2-3; cdr3_aa: CAWQQGADTQYF
v_call: TRBV4-3; clone_size: NA; cdr3_length: 17; j_call: TRBJ2-3; cdr3_aa: CASSQGAAGRATDTQYF
v_call: TRBV27; clone_size: NA; cdr3_length: 14; j_call: TRBJ2-5; cdr3_aa: CASSTLAGQETQYF
v_call: TRBV18; clone_size: NA; cdr3_length: 15; j_call: TRBJ2-3; cdr3_aa: CASSPTGLSTDTQYF
v_call: TRBV5-8; clone_size: NA; cdr3_length: 13; j_call: TRBJ1-2; cdr3_aa: CASSRGSGYGYTF
v_call: TRBV15; clone_size: NA; cdr3_length: 15; j_call: TRBJ2-5; cdr3_aa: CATSRDAGEGETQYF
v_call: TRBV9; clone_size: NA; cdr3_length: 14; j_call: TRBJ2-7; cdr3_aa: CASSEGAGRYEQYF
v_call: TRBV6-5; clone_size: NA; cdr3_length: 16; j_call: TRBJ2-7; cdr3_aa: CASSYAPGQPTYEQYF
v_call: TRBV6-5; clone_size: NA; cdr3_length: 14; j_call: TRBJ1-2; cdr3_aa: CASSYGQGWIGYTF
v_call: TRBV30; clone_size: once; cdr3_length: 13; j_call: TRBJ1-1; cdr3_aa: CAWSGRENTEAFF
v_call: TRBV11-2; clone_size: NA; cdr3_length: 15; j_call: TRBJ2-1; cdr3_aa: CASSFGTGRVGEQFF
v_call: TRBV9; clone_size: NA; cdr3_length: 16; j_call: TRBJ2-7; cdr3_aa: CASSVAVAGGVYEQYF
v_call: TRBV5-1; clone_size: NA; cdr3_length: 14; j_call: TRBJ1-6; cdr3_aa: CASSSDGLNSPLHF
v_call: TRBV11-2; clone_size: NA; cdr3_length: 13; j_call: TRBJ1-2; cdr3_aa: CASSADRGGGYTF
v_call: TRBV12-3/TRBV12-4; clone_size: NA; cdr3_length: 13; j_call: TRBJ1-5; cdr3_aa: CASSRRGNQPQHF
v_call: TRBV21-1; clone_size: NA; cdr3_length: 15; j_call: TRBJ1-1; cdr3_aa: CASSKDREANTEAFF
v_call: TRBV16; clone_size: NA; cdr3_length: 15; j_call: TRBJ1-2; cdr3_aa: CASSQSTELPSGYTF
v_call: TRBV5-1; clone_size: NA; cdr3_length: 16; j_call: TRBJ2-7; cdr3_aa: CASSPVGALKNYEQYF
v_call: TRBV5-6; clone_size: NA; cdr3_length: 17; j_call: TRBJ2-3; cdr3_aa: CASSLGWSGTSTDTQYF
v_call: TRBV30; clone_size: few; cdr3_length: 16; j_call: TRBJ1-5; cdr3_aa: CAWSVLGTARNQPQHF
v_call: TRBV5-6; clone_size: few; cdr3_length: 13; j_call: TRBJ1-6; cdr3_aa: CASSLPGLSPLHF
v_call: TRBV19; clone_size: NA; cdr3_length: 16; j_call: TRBJ2-5; cdr3_aa: CASSIDVASGQETQYF
v_call: TRBV11-2; clone_size: NA; cdr3_length: 15; j_call: TRBJ2-7; cdr3_aa: CASSLDTGGFYEQYF
v_call: TRBV6-1; clone_size: NA; cdr3_length: 16; j_call: TRBJ2-1; cdr3_aa: CASSAFKGGSYNEQFF
v_call: TRBV6-5; clone_size: NA; cdr3_length: 15; j_call: TRBJ2-3; cdr3_aa: CASTSGTKGPDTQYF
v_call: TRBV10-1; clone_size: NA; cdr3_length: 18; j_call: TRBJ1-1; cdr3_aa: CADEACPGTGGAETEAFF
v_call: TRBV4-1; clone_size: once; cdr3_length: 19; j_call: TRBJ2-7; cdr3_aa: CASSQVWGPRTGDFYEQYF
v_call: TRBV7-2; clone_size: NA; cdr3_length: 15; j_call: TRBJ1-6; cdr3_aa: CASSYTGNLNSPLHF
v_call: TRBV10-3; clone_size: NA; cdr3_length: 15; j_call: TRBJ2-7; cdr3_aa: CAIRTSGVDSYEQYF
v_call: TRBV3-1/TRBV3-2; clone_size: NA; cdr3_length: 15; j_call: TRBJ2-1; cdr3_aa: CASSQTGTSGSAQFF
v_call: TRBV7-2; clone_size: NA; cdr3_length: 17; j_call: TRBJ2-5; cdr3_aa: CASSLRGLAGGGKTQYF
v_call: TRBV15; clone_size: NA; cdr3_length: 15; j_call: TRBJ2-1; cdr3_aa: CATRGGTGPANEQFF
v_call: TRBV21-1; clone_size: NA; cdr3_length: 15; j_call: TRBJ1-4; cdr3_aa: CASGRQGATNEKLFF
v_call: TRBV11-3; clone_size: NA; cdr3_length: 17; j_call: TRBJ2-5; cdr3_aa: CASSLDGAGGPYKTQYF